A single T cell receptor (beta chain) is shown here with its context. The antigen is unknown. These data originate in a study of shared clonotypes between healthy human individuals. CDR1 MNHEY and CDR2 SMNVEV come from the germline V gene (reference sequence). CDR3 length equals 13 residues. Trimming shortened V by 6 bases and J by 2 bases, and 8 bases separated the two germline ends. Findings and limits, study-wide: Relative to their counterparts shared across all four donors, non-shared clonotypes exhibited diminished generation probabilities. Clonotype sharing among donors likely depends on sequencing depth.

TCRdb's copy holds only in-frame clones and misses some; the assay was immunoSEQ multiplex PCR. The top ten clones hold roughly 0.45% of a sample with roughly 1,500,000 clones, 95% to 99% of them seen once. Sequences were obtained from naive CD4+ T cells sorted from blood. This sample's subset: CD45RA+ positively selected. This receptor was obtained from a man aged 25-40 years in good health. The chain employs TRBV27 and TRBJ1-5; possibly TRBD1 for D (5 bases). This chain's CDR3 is CASRPRGNQPQHF. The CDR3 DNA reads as TGTGCCAGCAGACCCAGGGGCAATCAGCCCCAGCATTTT.